The 22 T cell receptor beta chains below come from one sample, sequenced in a study of T cell responses to AZD1222 COVID-19 vaccine. Using immunoSEQ multiplex PCR, the repertoire was profiled, and TCRdb retains in-frame clones only, with some absent. The sample includes hundreds of thousands of clones, 85% to 95% of them seen just once. The source material was peripheral blood, sampled on day 0 of MenACWY control vaccination. The receptors come from an adult in good health.

The J gene is TRBJ1-2, the V gene TRBV5-1, with 7 bases that match TRBD1. Germline CDR1 is SGHRS and CDR2 is YFSETQ. With V trimmed by 3 bases and J by 3 bases, 8 bases remained unmatched. There are 15 residues in the CDR3. The CDR3 region is CASSSGTGEDYGYTF. CDR3 nucleotide sequence: TGCGCCAGCAGCTCCGGTACAGGGGAGGACTATGGCTACACCTTC.

The rearrangement uses TRBV4-1 and TRBJ2-3, with D possibly matching TRBD2 (6 bases). In germline, CDR1 is MGHRA, CDR2 YSYEKL. V lost 4 bases, J lost 1 base, and 21 bases lay in between. This CDR3 comprises 18 residues. CDR3 bases: TGCGCCAGCAGCCGGATGCCCCCCGGGGAGGATCGCACAGATACGCAGTATTTT. This translates into CASSRMPPGEDRTDTQYF.

The V call is TRBV19, the J call TRBJ1-2, with TRBD1 matching 8 bases. Germline V lookup: CDR1 LNHDA, CDR2 SQIVND (reference sequence). The CDR3 contains 14 residues. V dropped 4 bases and J dropped 6; count of bases not matched to a gene: 7. The chain's CDR3 is CASSTRTGFDGYTF. CDR3 in DNA: TGTGCCAGTAGTACCCGGACAGGGTTTGATGGCTACACCTTC.

The J gene is TRBJ1-6, the V gene TRBV7-6; 8 nucleotides align to TRBD1. The ends lost 5 bases at V and 9 bases at J; junction bases unmatched: 9. Per germline, CDR1 SGHVS and CDR2 FNYEAQ. The length of the CDR3 is 15 residues. The CDR3 sequence is CASSAIDRGFSPLHF. For the CDR3, the DNA is TGTGCCAGCAGCGCTATTGACAGGGGTTTTTCACCCCTCCACTTT.

In its sample, this clone was seen a few times. The rearrangement uses TRBV2 and TRBJ2-7; D gene unclear. Germline V gene data show CDR1 as SNHLY and CDR2 as FYNNEI. The CDR3 sequence is 14 residues long. V dropped 5 bases and J dropped 5 bases, with 16 bases sitting between them. In DNA form, the CDR3 reads TGTGCCAGCAGTCCCCGAGCAAGTGAGGACGAGCAGTACTTC. It translates to CASSPRASEDEQYF.

The chain links TRBV28 to TRBJ1-4, with D perhaps matching TRBD1 (6 bases). The germline gives CDR1 MDHEN, CDR2 SYDVKM. V was shortened by 1 base and J by 8 bases, with 20 bases between the two germline ends. This CDR3 is 17 amino acids long. The CDR3 protein is CASSLSRPGHLGEKLFF. CDR3 nucleotides: TGTGCCAGCAGTTTATCCCGACCGGGACATTTGGGGGAAAAACTGTTTTTT.

The chain is built from TRBV7-3 and TRBJ2-2, with D unresolved. V shed 4 bases and J shed 4 bases, with 7 bases lying between them. The germline V gene has CDR1 SGHTA and CDR2 FQGTGA. The CDR3 is 13 residues long. CDR3 region: CASSSQFTGELFF. The DNA of the CDR3 is TGTGCCAGCAGCTCCCAATTCACCGGGGAGCTGTTTTTT.

Here the CDR3 DNA reads TGTGCCACTATGACTAGCGGGGGATACAATGAGCAGTTCTTC. Amino acid sequence: CATMTSGGYNEQFF. This chain links TRBV7-2 with TRBJ2-1, with 12 bases fitting TRBD2. Looked up from germline, CDR1 is SGHTA and CDR2 is FQGNSA. V gave up 10 bases and J gave up 4 bases; unmatched junction bases: 5. This CDR3 comprises 14 residues. Together with reference TRBV7-2 and TRBJ2-1, the CDR3 gives the full variable domain: GAGVSQSPSNKVTEKGKDVELRCDPISGHTALYWYRQSLGQGLEFLIYFQGNSAPDKSGLPSDRFSAERTGGSVSTLTIQRTQQEDSAVYLCATMTSGGYNEQFFGPGTRLTVL.

This chain joins TRBV3-1 (or the pseudogene TRBV3-2) and TRBJ2-5; tentative D call: TRBD2 (7 bases). Trimming cost V 4 bases and J 0 bases, with 21 bases left between them. CDR3 length: 18 residues. Germline-derived CDR1 and CDR2 are LGHDT and YNNKEL (reference sequence). The CDR3 nucleotides read TGTGCCAGCAGCCGCGGTTGGGGGGGGCCAAGGTACCAAGAGACCCAGTACTTC. Translated: CASSRGWGGPRYQETQYF.

The chain carries TRBV10-1 and TRBJ1-1; no firm D call. Germline CDR1 reads WNHNN; CDR2 reads SYGVQD (reference sequence). V was trimmed by 4 bases and J by 1 base, leaving 1 base between them. CDR3 length equals 11 residues. The CDR3 region has the DNA TGCGCCAGCAGTGCGAACACTGAAGCTTTCTTT. Translation gives CASSANTEAFF.

The V and J genes are TRBV27 and TRBJ1-6, with 7 bases lining up with TRBD1. Trimming at V came to 5 bases and at J to 9 bases, leaving 7 bases not matched to a gene. This CDR3 is built from 14 residues. Germline-derived CDR1 and CDR2 are MNHEY and SMNVEV (reference sequence). CDR3 amino acids: CASSETGNGSPLHF. CDR3 DNA: TGTGCCAGCAGTGAGACAGGGAATGGTTCACCCCTCCACTTT.

The chain links TRBV7-9 to TRBJ1-1, with 8 nucleotides matching TRBD1. Trimming removed 3 bases from V and 5 bases from J; junction bases left unmatched: 5. The CDR3 is 14 residues long. The germline V gene has CDR1 SEHNR and CDR2 FQNEAQ (reference sequence). CDR3 in amino acids: CASSLAHRGTEAFF. The DNA of the CDR3 is TGTGCCAGCAGCTTGGCACACAGGGGGACTGAAGCTTTCTTT.

The V call is TRBV4-2, the J call TRBJ1-6; TRBD1 aligns across 9 bases. The CDR3 length is 16 residues. The germline V gene has CDR1 LGHNA and CDR2 YNFKEQ. V lost 3 bases to trimming and J lost 10 bases; unmatched junction nucleotides: 10. The CDR3 region is CASSQTGGQGRSPLHF. DNA for the CDR3: TGTGCCAGCAGCCAGACAGGTGGACAGGGGAGATCACCCCTCCACTTT.

V usage is TRBV25-1 and J usage is TRBJ2-2; 7 bases match TRBD1. V was pared by 9 bases and J by 0 bases, with 4 bases of the junction left unmatched. From germline, CDR1 is MGHDK and CDR2 SYGVNS. The CDR3 length is 14 residues. CDR3 nucleotide sequence: TGTGCCAGTAGGGGACAGTCGAACACCGGGGAGCTGTTTTTT. Translated, it gives CASRGQSNTGELFF.

The CDR3 DNA sequence: TGTGCCAGCTCCACAAGGACAGGGCGGTCCACTGAAGCTTTCTTT. Translation: CASSTRTGRSTEAFF. The V call is TRBV18, the J call TRBJ1-1; 8 bases match TRBD1. The germline V gene encodes CDR1 KGHSH and CDR2 LQKENI. The CDR3 covers 15 residues. The V gene end was trimmed by 6 bases and the J gene end by 4 bases; junction bases not matched to a gene: 10.

The chain employs TRBV7-9 and TRBJ2-3, with 8 bases identical to TRBD2. The CDR3 extends over 17 amino acids. After removal of 3 bases from V and 3 bases from J, the junction contained 11 bases not matched to a gene. Germline CDR1 and CDR2: SEHNR and FQNEAQ (reference sequence). The DNA for the CDR3 is TGTGCCAGCAGCTTTGGTCGGGGGGGCCAAGGGACAGATACGCAGTATTTT. Protein product: CASSFGRGGQGTDTQYF.

The rearrangement joins TRBV29-1 to TRBJ2-7; TRBD1 matches at 7 bases. V was clipped by 7 bases and J by 0 bases; unmatched bases: 6. CDR1 is SQVTM, CDR2 ANQGSEA, per germline. CDR3 length: 13 amino acids. The CDR3 DNA reads as TGCAGCGCAATGACAGGGAGCTCCTACGAGCAGTACTTC. It specifies CSAMTGSSYEQYF.

Concerning this clone itself: A junction end diverges from the germline sequence, so it may reflect a read error. The V gene is TRBV7-2, the J gene TRBJ2-3, with 9 bases identical to TRBD2. The CDR3 extends over 15 amino acids. Germline V CDR1 and CDR2: SGHTA, FQGNSA. The CDR3: CASSPGGSRRGGPHF. The CDR3 nucleotides read TGTGCCAGCAGCCCCGGGGGCTCGCGGCGGGGGGGCCCTCACTTT.

V is TRBV5-1 and J is TRBJ2-3; 11 positions match TRBD1. CDR1 and CDR2 from the germline V gene are SGHRS and YFSETQ. J gave up 4 bases and V 5 bases, and 6 bases lay outside the gene matches. The CDR3 contains 15 residues. The CDR3 DNA follows: TGCGCCAGCAGACGGACAGGGGGCGCGGCAGATACGCAGTATTTT. As protein: CASRRTGGAADTQYF.

The rearrangement uses TRBV7-3 and TRBJ2-1, with a tentative D call TRBD2 (6 bases). V was pared by 3 bases and J by 9 bases, with 12 bases between. The CDR3 consists of 13 residues. Germline V gene lookup returns CDR1 SGHTA and CDR2 FQGTGA. The CDR3 loop reads CASSLGGKTEQFF. The CDR3 DNA sequence: TGTGCCAGCAGCTTGGGGGGAAAGACTGAGCAGTTCTTC.

This rearrangement joins TRBV14 to TRBJ1-1, with 10 nucleotides matching TRBD1. V shed 3 bases and J 2 bases; nucleotides not matched to a gene: 0. Germline loops: CDR1 SGHDN, CDR2 FVKESK. The CDR3 is 14 residues long. As DNA, the CDR3 is TGTGCCAGCAGCCAGACAGGGGGCAACACTGAAGCTTTCTTT. This gives the protein CASSQTGGNTEAFF.

V is TRBV5-1 and J is TRBJ2-5; 9 bases map to TRBD2. The trim removed 3 bases at V and 5 bases at J, leaving 11 bases unmatched. The CDR3 runs to 16 residues. Germline values: CDR1 SGHRS, CDR2 YFSETQ. The CDR3: CASSSDAGGPWETQYF. The CDR3 DNA reads TGCGCCAGCAGCTCAGATGCGGGGGGGCCGTGGGAGACCCAGTACTTC.